Listed below are T cell receptor beta chains from one sample, sequenced in a study of CD8 T cells in Susac syndrome. TCRdb re-analysed the immunoSEQ multiplex PCR reads in MiXCR, keeping a single row per CDR3 protein. The data hold 55,000 to 85,000 distinct CDR3 sequences, with 96% observed a single time. Material: CD4+ T cells from PBMCs. These receptor sequences come from a human donor with multiple sclerosis. CDR3s include the opening cysteine and the closing phenylalanine or tryptophan. A D gene is named only where the DNA matches it firmly. Size is omitted from some rows. Given values are once, few, many or a class for expanded clones.

d_call j_call v_call clone_size cdr3_aa cdr3_nt
NA TRBJ2-1 TRBV4-2 NA CASSQESDPYNEQFF TGTGCCAGCAGCCAAGAGAGCGACCCATACAATGAGCAGTTCTTC
NA TRBJ2-1 TRBV7-6 NA CASNLGGPTYNEQFF TGTGCCAGCAACCTCGGGGGGCCTACTTACAATGAGCAGTTCTTC
NA TRBJ2-7 TRBV5-1 NA CASSPGAGRNEQYF TGCGCCAGCAGCCCGGGGGCAGGGAGGAACGAGCAGTACTTC
NA TRBJ1-5 TRBV12-3/TRBV12-4 NA CASSPGDSNQPQHF TGTGCCAGCAGCCCCGGGGATAGCAATCAGCCCCAGCATTTT
NA TRBJ2-2 TRBV5-1 NA CASTPIVGGELFF TGCGCCAGCACCCCCATAGTCGGCGGGGAGCTGTTTTTT
NA TRBJ2-2 TRBV7-8 NA CASSPRVGELFF TGTGCCAGCAGCCCCCGAGTCGGGGAGCTGTTTTTT
NA TRBJ2-2 TRBV7-3 NA CASSLTGTNTGELFF TGTGCCAGCAGCTTGACGGGCACGAACACCGGGGAGCTGTTTTTT
NA TRBJ1-4 TRBV6-6 NA CASSYGQGRKLFF TGTGCCAGCAGTTATGGCCAAGGACGAAAACTGTTTTTT
NA TRBJ1-2 TRBV3-1 NA CASSGTRGNYGYTF TGTGCCAGCAGCGGGACAAGGGGGAACTATGGCTACACCTTC
TRBD2 TRBJ2-3 TRBV5-1 NA CASSLGGTSGTDTQYF TGCGCCAGCAGCTTGGGAGGGACTAGCGGGACAGATACGCAGTATTTT
NA TRBJ1-1 TRBV10-3 NA CAISESFWQGVTEAFF TGTGCCATCAGTGAGTCGTTTTGGCAGGGAGTCACTGAAGCTTTCTTT
NA TRBJ2-1 TRBV29-1 NA CSVVVLGTYNEQFF TGCAGCGTTGTTGTTCTAGGCACTTACAATGAGCAGTTCTTC
NA TRBJ2-3 TRBV5-4 NA CASSLAGVADTQYF TGTGCCAGCAGCTTGGCCGGGGTTGCAGATACGCAGTATTTT
NA TRBJ1-1 TRBV5-6 NA CASSFPSEPNTEAFF TGTGCCAGCAGCTTCCCCTCGGAACCTAACACTGAAGCTTTCTTT
NA TRBJ2-1 TRBV28 once CASSLTGPRYNEQFF TGTGCCAGCAGTTTAACAGGCCCTAGGTACAATGAGCAGTTCTTC
NA TRBJ2-5 TRBV7-2 NA CASSLGIVHSQETQYF TGTGCCAGCAGCTTGGGGATAGTTCATTCCCAAGAGACCCAGTACTTC
NA TRBJ1-2 TRBV12-3/TRBV12-4 NA CASSFGGSNYGYTF TGTGCCAGCAGTTTCGGGGGATCTAACTATGGCTACACCTTC
TRBD1 TRBJ1-2 TRBV29-1 few CSADRSNYGYTF TGCAGCGCGGACAGGTCGAACTATGGCTACACCTTC
NA TRBJ2-1 TRBV3-1 NA CASSQGSTGRHEQFF TGTGCCAGCAGCCAAGGATCGACAGGGAGGCATGAGCAGTTCTTC
NA TRBJ2-3 TRBV4-3 NA CASSQGRREWDTQYF TGCGCCAGCAGCCAAGGGAGGCGAGAGTGGGATACGCAGTATTTT
TRBD2 TRBJ2-1 TRBV20-1 NA CSALAGGSYNEQFF TGCAGTGCCCTAGCGGGGGGGAGCTACAATGAGCAGTTCTTC
TRBD2 TRBJ2-7 TRBV6-5 NA CASSLGLAGGREQYF TGTGCCAGCAGTTTAGGACTAGCGGGTGGAAGGGAGCAGTACTTC
NA TRBJ1-6 TRBV7-8 NA CASSLDLSSPLHF TGTGCCAGCAGCTTAGATCTCAGTTCACCCCTCCACTTT
TRBD2 TRBJ2-1 TRBV20-1 NA CSARGRGTSNEQFF TGCAGTGCTAGGGGGAGGGGAACGAGCAATGAGCAGTTCTTC
NA TRBJ1-4 TRBV25-1 once CASSSWTDPNEKLFF TGTGCCAGCAGTTCCTGGACAGATCCTAATGAAAAACTGTTTTTT
NA TRBJ2-7 TRBV6-2/TRBV6-3 NA CASRSRQVGLYEQYF TGTGCCAGCAGATCCCGACAGGTTGGGCTCTACGAGCAGTACTTC
TRBD1 TRBJ1-2 TRBV12-3/TRBV12-4 NA CASSSHGTGGWYTF TGTGCCAGCAGTTCCCACGGGACAGGGGGCTGGTACACCTTC
NA TRBJ2-7 TRBV29-1 NA CSVMSQRNTYEQYF TGCAGCGTGATGTCACAGAGGAACACCTACGAGCAGTACTTC
TRBD1 TRBJ2-7 TRBV28 once CASSARQGRHEQYF TGTGCCAGCAGTGCGCGACAGGGAAGACACGAGCAGTACTTC
NA TRBJ2-7 TRBV10-3 once CAIGPGQRSLEQYF TGTGCCATCGGCCCGGGACAAAGATCTCTCGAGCAGTACTTC
NA TRBJ2-1 TRBV3-1 NA CASSQDSRQVKGEQFF TGTGCCAGCAGCCAAGATTCGCGACAGGTTAAAGGTGAGCAGTTCTTC
TRBD2 TRBJ2-1 TRBV5-1 NA CASSWTPRAGGSNEQFF TGCGCCAGCAGCTGGACCCCTCGAGCGGGGGGTTCCAATGAGCAGTTCTTC
NA TRBJ2-3 TRBV3-1 NA CASSQDPSSDTQYF TGTGCCAGCAGCCAAGATCCCAGCTCAGATACGCAGTATTTT
NA TRBJ2-7 TRBV7-3 NA CASSLGPESSYEQYF TGTGCCAGCAGCTTAGGGCCAGAGTCCTCCTACGAGCAGTACTTC
NA TRBJ1-4 TRBV5-1 NA CASSSTGNEKLFF TGCGCCAGCAGCTCTACAGGGAATGAAAAACTGTTTTTT
NA TRBJ1-5 TRBV30 NA CAWSDWTAKYQPQHF TGTGCCTGGAGTGATTGGACAGCGAAGTATCAGCCCCAGCATTTT
NA TRBJ2-3 TRBV12-3/TRBV12-4 few CASSSDTDTQYF TGTGCCAGCAGTTCGGACACAGATACGCAGTATTTT
TRBD2 TRBJ2-3 TRBV29-1 NA CSVSLGGTDTQYF TGCAGCGTTTCTTTGGGGGGGACAGATACGCAGTATTTT
TRBD1 TRBJ2-7 TRBV9 NA CASSPSWTGSEQYF TGTGCCAGCAGCCCTTCTTGGACAGGGTCCGAGCAGTACTTC
NA TRBJ2-6 TRBV4-3 few CASSPLRGSGANVLTF TGCGCCAGCAGCCCCCTTAGGGGTTCTGGGGCCAACGTCCTGACTTTC
TRBD2 TRBJ2-4 TRBV7-9 NA CASSFSGGAKNIQYF TGTGCCAGCAGCTTTTCGGGGGGAGCCAAAAACATTCAGTACTTC
NA TRBJ1-1 TRBV3-1 NA CASSQVRGRGPNTEAFF TGTGCCAGCAGCCAAGTGCGGGGACGGGGGCCGAACACTGAAGCTTTCTTT
NA TRBJ1-1 TRBV7-9 NA CASSLKVKNTEAFF TGTGCCAGCAGCTTAAAGGTAAAGAACACTGAAGCTTTCTTT
TRBD2 TRBJ2-7 TRBV12-3/TRBV12-4 once CASSDLAGGILYEQYF TGTGCCAGCAGCGACTTAGCGGGGGGGATCCTATACGAGCAGTACTTC
NA TRBJ2-2 TRBV29-1 few CSVWTKPNTGELFF TGCAGCGTTTGGACGAAACCGAACACCGGGGAGCTGTTTTTT
TRBD1 TRBJ2-5 TRBV29-1 NA CSADRGQETQYF TGCAGCGCCGACAGGGGGCAGGAGACCCAGTACTTC
NA TRBJ2-7 TRBV30 NA CAWSRSAYEQYF TGTGCCTGGAGTCGATCTGCATACGAGCAGTACTTC
TRBD1 TRBJ2-7 TRBV7-9 NA CASSSDRTGSSYEQYF TGTGCCAGCAGTTCTGACAGGACAGGGTCGTCCTACGAGCAGTACTTC
TRBD1 TRBJ2-3 TRBV28 NA CASSLAGTGGQYTQYF TGTGCCAGCAGTTTAGCCGGGACAGGGGGCCAGTATACGCAGTATTTT
NA TRBJ2-1 TRBV20-1 NA CSAPPPRGPNEQFF TGCAGTGCCCCCCCTCCCAGGGGTCCCAATGAGCAGTTCTTC
NA TRBJ1-2 TRBV24-1 NA CATSDPSARRGYTF TGTGCCACCAGTGATCCCTCGGCTCGGCGGGGCTACACCTTC
NA TRBJ2-5 TRBV20-1 NA CSASVWETQYF TGCAGTGCTTCGGTTTGGGAGACCCAGTACTTC
NA TRBJ2-5 TRBV7-8 NA CASSRADGKQETQYF TGTGCCAGCAGCCGGGCGGACGGAAAACAAGAGACCCAGTACTTC
NA TRBJ1-1 TRBV20-1 NA CSAREQGVTFF TGCAGTGCTAGAGAACAGGGCGTAACTTTCTTT
NA TRBJ2-1 TRBV24-1 NA CATSWGKVSYNEQFF TGTGCCACGTCTTGGGGGAAGGTCTCCTACAATGAGCAGTTCTTC